The sequence of this T cell receptor beta chain was determined in a study of T cells in Graves' hyperthyroidism and ophthalmopathy. Study-level information: It was at initial diagnosis, before any treatment, that peripheral blood was collected. Overall study results and limits: Blood also carried most thyroid clonotypes expanded above 0.001.

The CDR3 spans 16 residues. V shed 0 bases and J shed 9 bases, with 16 bases lying between them. Germline V gene sequence: CDR1 SGHRS, CDR2 YFSETQ. A Clinical Activity Score of at least 3, a NOSPECS grade of at least 4 and a duration under 3 months were recorded in the ophthalmopathy patients. Concerning this clonotype: The target antigen is unknown.

What was amplified from RNA transcripts were TCR beta CDR3 regions. With the HTBI primer set, the TCR CDR3 went through a first round of RT-PCR. TCRdb re-derived calls from the multiplex PCR reads in MiXCR, one entry per CDR3 protein. The sample holds over 400,000 distinct CDR3 sequences, around a fifth seen once. This rearrangement joins TRBV5-1 to TRBJ1-6, with D maybe TRBD1 (5 bases). Sample: blood. The clonotype was recovered from a woman in her 70s with Graves' ophthalmopathy. The CDR3 loop is CASSLVLAGLGSPLHF. In nucleotides, the CDR3 is TGCGCCAGCAGCTTGGTCTTGGCAGGGCTTGGTTCACCCCTCCACTTT.